What follows are 15 T cell receptor beta chains derived from one specimen sequenced in a study of regulatory T cells in long-lasting Graves disease (dated by TCRdb to about 2021). The library came from multiplex PCR. Sequencing relied on an Illumina HiSeq 4000. To build TCR beta libraries, CDR3 regions were amplified by Arm-PCR using iRepertoire HTBI primers. In TCRdb, the public reads were trimmed at Q25 with fastp and aligned with MiXCR, with productive beta chains retained. Records with the same CDR3 protein are collapsed into one entry carrying the most frequent genes and DNA. This sample is represented by approximately 540,000 distinct CDR3 sequences; more than 10% of them were singletons. The ten largest clones represent over 7% of the sample. The intended sense of this specimen's time point label: newly diagnosed GD, antithyroid drugs for less than 3 months. For both TCR sequencing and RNA sequencing, RNA was extracted from PBMCs in TRIzol.

The same specimen was also included in a second study, on T cells in Graves' hyperthyroidism and ophthalmopathy.

The specimen comprised peripheral blood mononuclear cells (PBMCs), sampled at new diagnosis, from a patient treated with antithyroid drugs. These receptors were collected from a woman younger than 45 with Graves disease. Donor details come from another sample of the same person, matched by shared clones.

Many counts were recorded for this clonotype. J is TRBJ2-5 and V is TRBV11-2; TRBD2 agrees at 8 bases. V lost 2 bases and J lost 5; bases outside the gene matches: 13. This CDR3 is 17 amino acids long. In germline, CDR1 is SGHAT, CDR2 FQNNGV. CDR3 loop: CASSLKMAGGRGETQYF. The CDR3 region has the DNA TGTGCCAGCAGCTTAAAAATGGCGGGGGGCCGGGGCGAGACCCAGTACTTC.

This clonotype has ten or more counts. The rearrangement uses TRBV11-2 and TRBJ1-6; D unclear. Germline V CDR1 and CDR2: SGHAT, FQNNGV. This CDR3 comprises 16 residues. V lost 0 bases and J 10 bases, leaving 16 bases between the germline ends. CDR3 nucleotides: TGTGCCAGCAGCTTAGATCTAGATGCAGGAGGGTCACCCCTCCACTTT. Protein sequence: CASSLDLDAGGSPLHF.

This clonotype was observed at least ten times. The V gene is TRBV28, the J gene TRBJ2-7, with 7 nucleotides matching TRBD2. This CDR3 is built from 14 residues. The V segment lost 5 bases and the J segment 4 bases; nucleotides outside the gene matches: 8. Looked up from germline, CDR1 is MDHEN and CDR2 is SYDVKM. The CDR3: CASSEGGARYEQYF. For the CDR3, the DNA is TGTGCCAGCAGTGAGGGAGGGGCGCGATACGAGCAGTACTTC.

This clonotype has a handful of counts. The chain employs TRBV29-1 and TRBJ1-5; perhaps TRBD1 as D (5 bases). V dropped 7 bases and J dropped 4 bases, with 20 bases sitting between them. The CDR3 has 15 residues. CDR1 SQVTM and CDR2 ANQGSEA come from the germline V gene. The CDR3 loop is CSAIVGGSRNQPQHF. The CDR3 nucleotides are TGCAGCGCAATCGTGGGGGGGTCTCGGAATCAGCCCCAGCATTTT.

To note about this clonotype: A much larger clone lies a single base off, so this may be a read error. The chain carries TRBV6-1 and TRBJ2-1; D could derive from TRBD1 or TRBD2 (6 bases each). Trimming removed 4 bases at V and 5 bases at J, with 15 bases between. The CDR3 has 15 amino acids. The germline gives CDR1 MNHNS, CDR2 SASEGT. The CDR3 is CASSGSGEAHNEQFF. CDR3 nucleotide sequence: TGTGCCAGCAGTGGATCAGGGGAGGCCCACAATGAGCAGTTCTTC.

This clonotype was seen more than once but under ten times. The chain joins TRBV12-3 or TRBV12-4 to TRBJ2-3, with D uncertain. The CDR3 contains 12 residues. Trimming took 4 bases from V and 4 from J, leaving 6 bases between them. CDR3 in amino acids: CASSSPSDTQYF. The DNA of the CDR3 is TGTGCCAGCAGTTCACCGTCAGATACGCAGTATTTT.

Many counts were recorded for this clonotype. V and J are TRBV2 and TRBJ1-2; no firm D call. V lost 3 bases and J 3 bases, leaving 8 bases between the germline ends. The CDR3 is made up of 13 amino acids. Germline CDR1 and CDR2: SNHLY and FYNNEI. Written as DNA, the CDR3 is TGTGCCAGCAGTGAGAGAGGGTACTATGGCTACACCTTC. It translates to CASSERGYYGYTF.

This clonotype was detected only a few times. This chain joins TRBV27 and TRBJ2-1; TRBD2 agrees at 12 bases. This CDR3 has 16 amino acids. CDR1 is MNHEY and CDR2 is SMNVEV in the germline V gene (reference sequence). V shed 4 bases, J shed 4 bases, and the junction held 5 bases outside the gene matches. DNA of the CDR3: TGTGCCAGCAGTTCGCGGACTAGCGGGACTTACAATGAGCAGTTCTTC. Amino acid sequence: CASSSRTSGTYNEQFF.

The chain is built from TRBV3-1 and TRBJ2-1; D possibly corresponds to TRBD1 (5 bases). The CDR3 consists of 16 residues. CDR1 and CDR2 (germline): LGHDT, YNNKEL (reference sequence). Deletions cut 1 base from V and 0 bases from J, with 10 bases between. CDR3 sequence: CASSQVGVTSYNEQFF. The CDR3 nucleotides are TGTGCCAGCAGCCAAGTAGGGGTCACCTCCTACAATGAGCAGTTCTTC.

This sequence joins TRBV20-1 and TRBJ1-1; perhaps TRBD1 as D (6 bases). The V gene's germline CDR1 is DFQATT and CDR2 SNEGSKA (reference sequence). V was clipped by 0 bases and J by 10 bases, with 18 bases between them. CDR3 size: 14 residues. CDR3: CSARDRGTGERAFF. The CDR3 DNA reads as TGCAGTGCTAGAGATAGGGGGACGGGGGAGCGAGCTTTCTTT.

This clonotype came up many times. This rearrangement joins TRBV5-6 to TRBJ2-1; TRBD2 aligns across 12 bases. This CDR3 spans 18 amino acids. The germline V gene encodes CDR1 SGHDT and CDR2 YYEEEE. The ends lost 3 bases at V and 7 bases at J; junction bases unmatched: 14. The CDR3: CASSSWTSGNIIGNEQFF. CDR3 coding DNA: TGTGCCAGCAGCTCTTGGACTAGCGGGAATATAATTGGGAATGAGCAGTTCTTC.

This clonotype was counted many times. V usage is TRBV19 and J usage is TRBJ2-1; 8 nucleotides agree with TRBD2. The CDR3 has 16 residues. V shed 5 bases, J shed 1 base, and the junction held 7 bases outside the gene matches. Germline CDR1 reads LNHDA; CDR2 reads SQIVND (reference sequence). The CDR3 sequence: CASSPGLAVSYNEQFF. As DNA, the CDR3 is TGTGCCAGTAGTCCCGGACTAGCTGTGTCCTACAATGAGCAGTTCTTC.

This clonotype was counted many times. The genes are TRBV19 and TRBJ2-7; 9 positions agree with TRBD1. V shed 4 bases, J shed 6 bases, and the junction held 10 bases outside the gene matches. The CDR3 is made up of 15 amino acids. Germline CDR1 is LNHDA and CDR2 is SQIVND (reference sequence). This CDR3 is CASSTLRDRALEQYF. CDR3 in DNA: TGTGCCAGTAGTACCCTCCGGGACAGGGCTCTCGAGCAGTACTTC.

The V call is TRBV2, the J call TRBJ2-1; D perhaps matches TRBD1 (5 bases). Trimming cost V 7 bases and J 6 bases, with 13 bases left between them. Germline lookup yields CDR1 SNHLY and CDR2 FYNNEI. This CDR3 is built from 13 residues. The CDR3 loop reads CASTYTGSNEQFF. CDR3 DNA: TGTGCCAGCACTTATACAGGATCCAATGAGCAGTTCTTC.

This clonotype was seen more than once but under ten times. The chain links TRBV29-1 to TRBJ1-2; 11 nucleotides match TRBD1. The junction had 4 bases not matched to a gene; V was cut back by 5 bases and J by 2 bases. Germline V lookup: CDR1 SQVTM, CDR2 ANQGSEA. The CDR3 runs 14 residues. CDR3 sequence reads: CSVPGTGGNYGYTF. The CDR3 nucleotides are TGCAGCGTTCCGGGGACAGGGGGGAACTATGGCTACACCTTC.